The 24 T cell receptor beta chains below were found in one sample sequenced in a study of early T cells in non-severe SARS-CoV-2 infection. One entry per CDR3 protein, called by TCRdb with MiXCR from the 5' RACE reads. The sample lists about 94,000 distinct CDR3 sequences, about 12% occurring once. Sequenced input: whole blood. The receptors derive from an adult who was a healthcare worker with PCR-confirmed SARS-CoV-2 infection or an uninfected control (not recorded which).

In its sample, this clonotype was seen a few times. The V and J genes are TRBV6-6 and TRBJ1-4; tentatively, D is TRBD1 (5 bases). The CDR3 spans 14 residues. The germline CDR1 and CDR2 sequences are MNHNY and SVGAGI (reference sequence). Trimming shortened V by 2 bases and J by 2 bases, and 6 bases separated the two germline ends. CDR3 sequence reads: CASSYGGTNEKLFF. CDR3 bases: TGTGCCAGCAGTTACGGGGGGACTAATGAAAAACTGTTTTTT.

This clonotype has only a few counts. V is TRBV23-1 and J is TRBJ2-5, with 12 nucleotides matching TRBD1. TRBV23-1 is identified as an open reading frame with a role that is uncertain. V was pared by 0 bases and J by 5 bases, with 7 bases of the junction left unmatched. The CDR3 sequence is 17 residues long. In DNA form, the CDR3 reads TGCGCCAGCAGTCAATCTCCCCGGGACAGGGGGCGGGAGACCCAGTACTTC. It encodes CASSQSPRDRGRETQYF.

The chain combines TRBV5-4 with TRBJ1-1; 8 nucleotides align to TRBD1. The CDR3 has 15 residues. From germline, CDR1 is SGHNT and CDR2 YYREEE (reference sequence). V was clipped by 0 bases and J by 5 bases; unmatched bases: 6. The CDR3 spells CASSLGPGGNTEAFF. CDR3 DNA: TGTGCCAGCAGCTTGGGTCCAGGGGGCAATACTGAAGCTTTCTTT.

This clonotype was picked up many times. This chain joins TRBV4-3 and TRBJ2-4, with 7 bases aligning to TRBD1. The V gene's germline CDR1 is LGHNA and CDR2 YSLEER. This CDR3 has 13 amino acids. V lost 4 bases to trimming and J lost 6 bases; unmatched junction nucleotides: 3. The CDR3 loop reads CASSPRTGNIQYF. In DNA form, the CDR3 reads TGCGCCAGCAGCCCCCGGACAGGAAACATTCAGTACTTC.

At least ten counts were recorded for this clonotype. The chain recombines TRBV11-2 with TRBJ2-5, with D perhaps given as TRBD1 or TRBD2 (5 bases each). The ends were cut back, 1 base at V and 2 bases at J, with 8 bases in the middle. CDR1 and CDR2 (germline): SGHAT, FQNNGV. The CDR3 covers 14 residues. The chain's CDR3 is CASSLAWGQETQYF. The CDR3 bases are TGTGCCAGCAGCTTAGCATGGGGGCAAGAGACCCAGTACTTC.

In this sample, this clonotype turned up many times. The rearrangement uses TRBV3-1 and TRBJ2-2, with D possibly being TRBD1 (6 bases). V lost 4 bases and J 1 base, leaving 10 bases between the germline ends. The CDR3 has 15 residues. Germline V CDR1 and CDR2: LGHDT, YNNKEL (reference sequence). CDR3 protein: CASSPPGQNTGELFF. Written as DNA, the CDR3 is TGTGCCAGCAGCCCACCGGGACAGAACACCGGGGAGCTGTTTTTT.

The sample holds a few counts of this clonotype. The junction departs from germline at one end; a sequencing error may be responsible. The chain employs TRBV29-1 and TRBJ2-6; tentative D call: TRBD1 (5 bases). The CDR3 covers 12 residues. Per germline, CDR1 SQVTM and CDR2 ANQGSEA. The CDR3 region has the DNA TGCAGCGTTGAGGCAGGGCCGGGTTCCGCGATGTTC. The encoded protein is CSVEAGPGSAMF.

This clonotype was observed at least ten times. V is TRBV20-1 and J is TRBJ1-5; no reliable D call. The CDR3 has 14 amino acids. In germline, CDR1 is DFQATT, CDR2 SNEGSKA (reference sequence). The V end was cut by 0 bases, the J end by 2 bases, with 8 bases between. As DNA, the CDR3 is TGCAGTGCTAGAGATAGGAGAGGCAATCAGCCCCAGCATTTT. This sequence encodes CSARDRRGNQPQHF.

The table lists this clonotype with a few counts. This chain uses TRBV3-1 with TRBJ2-6; TRBD2 might be the D (5 bases). Germline-derived CDR1 and CDR2 are LGHDT and YNNKEL (reference sequence). The CDR3 has 18 amino acids. The ends were cut back, 4 bases at V and 3 bases at J, with 19 bases in the middle. The CDR3 here is CASSPDRTGGFGANVLTF. DNA for the CDR3: TGTGCCAGCAGCCCGGATCGGACCGGAGGTTTTGGGGCCAACGTCCTGACTTTC.

The chain has TRBV5-1 and TRBJ2-7; D remains ambiguous. Trimming left V 4 bases short and J 3 bases short, with 8 bases between. CDR1 and CDR2 from the germline V gene are SGHRS and YFSETQ. The CDR3 spans 12 residues. The CDR3 DNA reads as TGCGCCAGCAGCGGGTTTAACTACGAGCAGTACTTC. It encodes CASSGFNYEQYF.

This clonotype was observed a handful of times. The CDR3 spells CASSPLYSEQYF. CDR3 DNA sequence: TGTGCCAGCAGCCCATTGTATTCGGAGCAGTACTTC. This sequence joins TRBV7-9 and TRBJ2-7; D is unclear. Germline values: CDR1 SEHNR, CDR2 FQNEAQ (reference sequence). CDR3 length: 12 amino acids. Trimming took 5 bases from V and 7 from J, leaving 12 bases between them. The full variable domain, its missing parts supplied by reference TRBV7-9 and TRBJ2-7, is DTGVSQNPRHKITKRGQNVTFRCDPISEHNRLYWYRQTLGQGPEFLTYFQNEAQLEKSRLLSDRFSAERPKGSFSTLEIQRTEQGDSAMYLCASSPLYSEQYFGPGTRLTVT.

This clonotype has at least ten counts. CDR3: CSVMGQGLPETQYF. The CDR3 DNA reads as TGCAGCGTTATGGGACAGGGGTTGCCAGAGACCCAGTACTTC. The genes are TRBV29-1 and TRBJ2-5; 10 bases align to TRBD1. The CDR3 contains 14 residues. Germline V gene data show CDR1 as SQVTM and CDR2 as ANQGSEA. V shed 5 bases, J shed 4 bases, and the junction held 7 bases outside the gene matches. The variable domain in full, completed from reference TRBV29-1 and TRBJ2-5, reads SAVISQKPSRDICQRGTSLTIQCQVDSQVTMMFWYRQQPGQSLTLIATANQGSEATYESGFVIDKFPISRPNLTFSTLTVSNMSPEDSSIYLCSVMGQGLPETQYFGPGTRLLVL.

This clonotype occurred many times. The V call is TRBV5-6, the J call TRBJ2-7; TRBD1 matches at 8 bases. Germline V gives CDR1 SGHDT, CDR2 YYEEEE. V shed 4 bases, J shed 3 bases, and the junction held 12 bases outside the gene matches. This CDR3 has 16 residues. The CDR3 bases are TGTGCCAGCAGCCTGATGGGACAGGTCTCTGACTACGAGCAGTACTTC. The encoded protein is CASSLMGQVSDYEQYF.

This clonotype was observed at least ten times. The chain uses TRBV28 and TRBJ2-7; 10 positions match TRBD2. The J segment lost 0 bases and the V segment lost 6 bases, leaving 5 bases of the junction unmatched. The CDR3 loop spans 15 amino acids. CDR1 is MDHEN and CDR2 is SYDVKM in the germline V gene. CDR3 coding DNA: TGTGCCAGCAGCCCCGGACTAGCGGCCTCCTACGAGCAGTACTTC. Translated: CASSPGLAASYEQYF.

J is TRBJ1-4 and V is TRBV6-5; 8 bases align to TRBD1. CDR1 and CDR2 from the germline V gene are MNHEY and SVGAGI. The CDR3 spans 14 residues. V lost 5 bases, J lost 7 bases, and 6 bases stayed unmatched. The CDR3 spells CASSLRDRSEKLFF. The CDR3 coding sequence is TGTGCCAGCAGTCTTAGGGACAGGAGTGAAAAACTGTTTTTT.

Many counts were recorded for this clonotype. The gene calls are TRBV27 and TRBJ2-7, with D possibly called TRBD1 or TRBD2 (5 bases each). The V gene lost 10 bases and the J gene lost 5 bases, with 18 bases spanning the gap. The length of the CDR3 is 13 residues. The germline V gene has CDR1 MNHEY and CDR2 SMNVEV (reference sequence). The CDR3 nucleotides read TGTGCCACCAGGGAATGGCTGGGGGACGAGCAGTACTTC. Translating gives CATREWLGDEQYF.

This clonotype showed up many times. This sequence joins TRBV29-1 and TRBJ2-5; 7 bases match TRBD1. V trimming: 7 bases; J trimming: 0 bases; junction bases outside the gene matches: 2. The CDR3 is 12 residues long. CDR1 and CDR2 from the germline V gene are SQVTM and ANQGSEA. CDR3 loop: CSADRDQETQYF. CDR3 DNA sequence: TGCAGCGCCGACAGGGACCAAGAGACCCAGTACTTC.

The rearrangement joins TRBV27 to TRBJ1-5, with D maybe TRBD1 (6 bases). Between the trimmed V and J ends, which lost 5 bases and 5 bases, there was a span of 19 bases. This CDR3 is built from 16 residues. Germline CDR1 reads MNHEY; CDR2 reads SMNVEV (reference sequence). The CDR3, as DNA: TGTGCCAGCAGTAAAGGGGGAACAGGGTTAGATCAGCCCCAGCATTTT. Translated, it gives CASSKGGTGLDQPQHF.

This clonotype was seen many times. This chain connects TRBV5-8 to TRBJ2-5, with 9 bases lining up with TRBD2. Germline assignment: CDR1 SGHTS and CDR2 YDEGEE. This CDR3 is 16 amino acids long. The trim removed 0 bases at V and 3 bases at J, leaving 6 bases unmatched. DNA of the CDR3: TGTGCCAGCAGCTTGGGAGCGGGGGGAACTAAAGAGACCCAGTACTTC. Translated: CASSLGAGGTKETQYF.

This clonotype has ten or more counts. The chain combines TRBV25-1 with TRBJ1-2; no reliable D call. V lost 2 bases, J lost 4 bases, and 2 bases lay in between. The CDR3 runs 11 residues. The germline CDR1 and CDR2 sequences are MGHDK and SYGVNS. The CDR3 sequence: CASSESYGYTF. In DNA, the CDR3 is TGTGCCAGCAGTGAAAGCTATGGCTACACCTTC.

This clonotype was observed a handful of times. The chain is built from TRBV28 and TRBJ1-4, with TRBD1 as a possible D gene (5 bases). The CDR3 sequence is 16 residues long. The V and J ends lost 7 bases and 2 bases respectively, with 17 bases between them. Looked up from germline, CDR1 is MDHEN and CDR2 is SYDVKM. The CDR3 loop is CASTGTAIRTNEKLFF. The CDR3 bases are TGTGCCAGCACCGGGACCGCGATTCGGACTAATGAAAAACTGTTTTTT.

This clonotype was counted between two and nine times. The chain links TRBV5-1 to TRBJ2-2, with D possibly being TRBD2 (5 bases). CDR1 is SGHRS and CDR2 is YFSETQ in the germline V gene. The V and J ends lost 7 bases and 4 bases respectively, with 17 bases between them. The CDR3 contains 15 residues. The CDR3 loop reads CASAPLLEGTGELFF. In DNA, the CDR3 is TGCGCCAGCGCTCCCTTACTAGAGGGCACCGGGGAGCTGTTTTTT.

This clonotype occurred many times. V gene TRBV3-1 combines with J gene TRBJ1-2; possibly TRBD1 for D (5 bases). Germline V gives CDR1 LGHDT, CDR2 YNNKEL (reference sequence). This CDR3 is built from 14 residues. With 6 bases removed from V and 2 bases from J, the gap between germline ends came to 13 bases. CDR3 amino acids: CASSREQGNYGYTF. As DNA, the CDR3 is TGTGCCAGCAGTCGGGAGCAGGGAAACTATGGCTACACCTTC.

This clonotype was seen more than once but under ten times. This chain uses TRBV11-2 with TRBJ2-5; a weak D match, TRBD1 (5 bases). With 5 bases removed from V and 2 bases from J, the gap between germline ends came to 15 bases. The CDR3 loop spans 15 amino acids. Germline values: CDR1 SGHAT, CDR2 FQNNGV. The CDR3 region has the DNA TGTGCCAGCAGCCAAGGGGTGGTCCCTCAAGAGACCCAGTACTTC. Its translation: CASSQGVVPQETQYF.